This passage covers 30 T cell receptor beta chains from one sample sequenced in a study of cytomegalovirus exposure and HLA in healthy donors. Researchers ran the PCR with 60 Vbeta and 13 Jbeta primers. Repertoires were generated with immunoSEQ multiplex PCR, while TCRdb's copy carries only in-frame clones and drops some. This table holds 140,000 to 150,000 clones, 80% to 85% found once. The sample taken for sequencing was PBMCs. Receptor source: a boy younger than 10 in good health and CMV-seronegative.

The chain has TRBV6-4 and TRBJ1-5; 7 positions match TRBD1. Trimming cost V 7 bases and J 6 bases; bases outside gene matches: 9. Germline CDR1 reads MRHNA; CDR2 reads SNTAGT. This CDR3 contains 14 residues. The CDR3: CASIRRQGRQPQHF. For the CDR3, the DNA is TGTGCCAGCATCAGACGACAGGGACGTCAGCCCCAGCATTTT.

CDR3 nucleotides: TGTGCCAGCAGCGATCGGACTAGCGGGGGCTCGGGCTACGAGCAGTACTTC. Its translation is CASSDRTSGGSGYEQYF. The chain uses TRBV7-9 and TRBJ2-7; 13 bases align to TRBD2. This CDR3 is built from 17 residues. V shed 5 bases and J 3 bases; nucleotides not matched to a gene: 10. Germline V gene lookup returns CDR1 SEHNR and CDR2 FQNEAQ (reference sequence).

The V and J genes are TRBV28 and TRBJ2-1, with TRBD1 as a possible D gene (6 bases). In germline, CDR1 is MDHEN, CDR2 SYDVKM. CDR3 length: 15 amino acids. Trimming left V 5 bases short and J 7 bases short, with 18 bases between. The CDR3: CASSPLARGPNEQFF. DNA of the CDR3: TGTGCCAGCAGTCCCCTCGCCAGGGGTCCGAATGAGCAGTTCTTC.

This chain uses TRBV6-9 with TRBJ2-1; TRBD1 matches at 10 bases. This CDR3 is built from 14 residues. CDR1 and CDR2 (germline): MNHGY, SVAAGI. V gave up 4 bases and J gave up 7 bases; unmatched junction bases: 4. The CDR3 region is CASSSGTGVNEQFF. CDR3 coding DNA: TGTGCCAGCAGTTCCGGGACAGGGGTGAATGAGCAGTTCTTC.

This rearrangement joins TRBV5-4 to TRBJ2-3; a possible D gene is TRBD2 (6 bases). The V gene's germline CDR1 is SGHNT and CDR2 YYREEE (reference sequence). Trimming removed 4 bases at V and 4 bases at J, with 13 bases between. The CDR3 runs to 14 residues. CDR3 region: CASSITSPADTQYF. The CDR3 DNA follows: TGTGCCAGCAGCATTACTAGCCCCGCAGATACGCAGTATTTT.

The J gene is TRBJ2-1, the V gene TRBV9, with no clear D. CDR3 size: 15 residues. V lost 0 bases and J lost 5, with 12 bases in between. Germline V gives CDR1 SGDLS, CDR2 YYNGEE. CDR3: CASSVGLLPNNEQFF. DNA for the CDR3: TGTGCCAGCAGCGTAGGATTACTCCCGAACAATGAGCAGTTCTTC.

The chain links TRBV18 to TRBJ2-7, with a possible D match to TRBD2 (6 bases). Trimming removed 2 bases at V and 4 bases at J, with 18 bases between. This CDR3 contains 16 residues. Germline V lookup: CDR1 KGHSH, CDR2 LQKENI. The CDR3 bases are TGTGCCAGCTCACCAAATCTCCTCGCGGGACTTTACGAGCAGTACTTC. Its protein is CASSPNLLAGLYEQYF.

In nucleotides, the CDR3 is TGTGCCAGCAGCTTAGGGCGGCCATCTGGAAACACCATATATTTT. Translating it yields CASSLGRPSGNTIYF. The rearrangement links TRBV7-2 to TRBJ1-3, with D uncertain. Trimming took off 1 base at V and 1 base at J, with 8 bases between the two ends. The CDR3 consists of 15 residues. Germline V lookup: CDR1 SGHTA, CDR2 FQGNSA.

The V and J genes are TRBV2 and TRBJ2-7; 10 nucleotides align to TRBD2. This CDR3 has 16 residues. J lost 0 bases, V lost 5 bases, and 7 bases had no gene match. Germline V gives CDR1 SNHLY, CDR2 FYNNEI. Here the CDR3 reads CASSLGLAARSYEQYF. Here the CDR3 DNA reads TGTGCCAGCAGTCTCGGACTAGCGGCCCGCTCCTACGAGCAGTACTTC.

V gene TRBV5-1 combines with J gene TRBJ1-1; TRBD1 aligns across 7 bases. V was pared by 2 bases and J by 5 bases, with 3 bases of the junction left unmatched. CDR3 length: 13 residues. CDR1 and CDR2 (germline): SGHRS, YFSETQ. CDR3 in DNA: TGCGCCAGCAGCTTAAAGGGGGCAACTGAAGCTTTCTTT. This translates into CASSLKGATEAFF. Looking up the rest from reference TRBV5-1 and TRBJ1-1 gives the full variable domain: KAGVTQTPRYLIKTRGQQVTLSCSPISGHRSVSWYQQTPGQGLQFLFEYFSETQRNKGNFPGRFSGRQFSNSRSEMNVSTLELGDSALYLCASSLKGATEAFFGQGTRLTVV.

The chain recombines TRBV28 with TRBJ1-3; D call uncertain. V shed 11 bases and J shed 4 bases, with 15 bases lying between them. The CDR3 sequence is 13 residues long. Germline V gives CDR1 MDHEN, CDR2 SYDVKM. The CDR3 spells CAGGSGDGNTIYF. The CDR3 nucleotides are TGTGCCGGAGGTTCTGGAGACGGAAACACCATATATTTT.

A few counts support this clone. The V call is TRBV19, the J call TRBJ1-2, with 9 bases that match TRBD1. The trim removed 8 bases at V and 5 bases at J, leaving 12 bases unmatched. The CDR3 has 15 amino acids. Per germline, CDR1 LNHDA and CDR2 SQIVND (reference sequence). The CDR3 region is CASLRQGVEGYGYTF. In DNA, the CDR3 is TGTGCCAGTTTACGACAGGGGGTTGAAGGGTATGGCTACACCTTC. Together with reference TRBV19 and TRBJ1-2, the CDR3 gives the full variable domain: DGGITQSPKYLFRKEGQNVTLSCEQNLNHDAMYWYRQDPGQGLRLIYYSQIVNDFQKGDIAEGYSVSREKKESFPLTVTSAQKNPTAFYLCASLRQGVEGYGYTFGSGTRLTVV.

This clone appeared once. The chain uses TRBV19 and TRBJ1-3, with TRBD1 matching 7 bases. CDR1 is LNHDA, CDR2 SQIVND, per germline (reference sequence). Trimming removed 6 bases from V and 0 bases from J; junction bases left unmatched: 11. The CDR3 totals 17 residues. CDR3 sequence reads: CASSIFPGQSSGNTIYF. Written as DNA, the CDR3 is TGTGCCAGTAGCATCTTTCCGGGACAGAGCTCTGGAAACACCATATATTTT. The full variable domain, rest sourced from reference TRBV19 and TRBJ1-3, is DGGITQSPKYLFRKEGQNVTLSCEQNLNHDAMYWYRQDPGQGLRLIYYSQIVNDFQKGDIAEGYSVSREKKESFPLTVTSAQKNPTAFYLCASSIFPGQSSGNTIYFGEGSWLTVV.

The chain carries TRBV11-1 and TRBJ2-7, with 9 bases identical to TRBD2. Germline CDR1 SGHAT, CDR2 FQDESV (reference sequence). This CDR3 contains 15 residues. V lost 5 bases to trimming and J lost 2 bases; unmatched junction nucleotides: 7. The CDR3 here is CASSRDLAGTYEQYF. DNA of the CDR3: TGTGCCAGCAGCCGTGATCTAGCGGGGACCTACGAGCAGTACTTC.

V and J are TRBV27 and TRBJ2-7; D is ambiguous. The CDR3 has 11 residues. CDR1 and CDR2 (germline): MNHEY, SMNVEV (reference sequence). Trimming took off 6 bases at V and 2 bases at J, with 5 bases between the two ends. Here the CDR3 reads CASRGPYEQYF. The CDR3 nucleotides are TGTGCCAGCAGGGGCCCCTACGAGCAGTACTTC.

This clone was detected only once. This rearrangement joins TRBV28 to TRBJ2-7; TRBD1 agrees at 8 bases. The ends lost 5 bases at V and 3 bases at J; junction bases unmatched: 9. The CDR3 spans 15 residues. The germline V gene encodes CDR1 MDHEN and CDR2 SYDVKM. CDR3 loop: CASSQTGTGLYEQYF. The CDR3 DNA sequence: TGTGCCAGCAGTCAAACGGGGACAGGTCTCTACGAGCAGTACTTC.

This sequence joins TRBV6-5 and TRBJ2-5; 7 bases align to TRBD2. The J call is doubtful: the DNA matches TRBJ2-7 better. CDR1 is MNHEY, CDR2 SVGAGI, per germline. The CDR3 is 14 amino acids. The CDR3 spells CASSLTSSSYEQYF. The DNA for the CDR3 is TGTGCCAGCAGTTTGACTAGCAGCTCCTACGAGCAGTACTTC.

The genes are TRBV6-1 and TRBJ2-7, with 9 positions matching TRBD1. The CDR3 runs 19 residues. V lost 2 bases, J lost 0 bases, and 14 bases stayed unmatched. The germline CDR1 and CDR2 sequences are MNHNS and SASEGT. The CDR3 is CASSEIYRGGTGNSYEQYF. The CDR3 DNA follows: TGTGCCAGCAGTGAAATTTATCGAGGGGGGACAGGGAACTCCTACGAGCAGTACTTC.

The chain recombines TRBV19 with TRBJ2-1, with 11 bases fitting TRBD1. CDR3 length: 15 residues. J was trimmed by 7 bases and V by 7 bases; bases with no gene match: 9. CDR1 and CDR2 (germline): LNHDA, SQIVND (reference sequence). The CDR3 nucleotides are TGTGCCAGTAAGGGACAGGGGGACTTCACGAATGAGCAGTTCTTC. This encodes CASKGQGDFTNEQFF.

The chain carries TRBV19 and TRBJ2-7, with D perhaps TRBD1 (5 bases). Trimming took off 4 bases at V and 2 bases at J, with 18 bases between the two ends. CDR3 length equals 16 residues. Germline V gene data show CDR1 as LNHDA and CDR2 as SQIVND (reference sequence). In nucleotides, the CDR3 is TGTGCCAGTAGTACTCGCCAGGGTTTGGACACCTACGAGCAGTACTTC. Residues: CASSTRQGLDTYEQYF.

The V and J genes are TRBV7-3 and TRBJ2-1; 11 bases agree with TRBD2. V dropped 4 bases and J dropped 4; count of bases not matched to a gene: 6. The CDR3 runs 16 residues. Germline V gene lookup returns CDR1 SGHTA and CDR2 FQGTGA. CDR3 DNA sequence: TGTGCCAGCAGCTGGGGACTAGCGGCTGCTTACAATGAGCAGTTCTTC. Protein product: CASSWGLAAAYNEQFF.

CDR3 protein: CAISDGDSTGELFF. Here the CDR3 DNA reads TGTGCCATCAGTGATGGGGACTCCACCGGGGAGCTGTTTTTT. The J gene is TRBJ2-2, the V gene TRBV10-3, with D possibly TRBD2 on 6 matching bases. Germline CDR1 ENHRY, CDR2 SYGVKD. Deletions cut 3 bases from V and 4 bases from J, with 9 bases between. The CDR3 loop spans 14 amino acids.

This clone came up a few times. The DNA for the CDR3 is TGTGCCAGCATGAACAGGGGATCCTACGAGCAGTACTTC. Its protein is CASMNRGSYEQYF. The J gene is TRBJ2-7, the V gene TRBV6-1, with 7 positions matching TRBD1. Trimming took 7 bases from V and 1 from J; bases not matched to a gene: 4. Germline-derived CDR1 and CDR2 are MNHNS and SASEGT. The CDR3 extends over 13 amino acids.

This rearrangement joins TRBV10-3 to TRBJ1-2; TRBD1 matches 10 bases. Trimming removed 7 bases from V and 7 bases from J; junction bases left unmatched: 9. The CDR3 contains 14 residues. The germline V gene has CDR1 ENHRY and CDR2 SYGVKD. In DNA, the CDR3 is TGTGCCATCACCCCCGGGACAGGGGTTAGTGGCTACACCTTC. Translation gives CAITPGTGVSGYTF.

This clone was observed a single time. This chain links TRBV7-8 with TRBJ1-5; D not certain. The CDR3 is 14 residues long. Germline CDR1 SGHVS, CDR2 FQNEAQ. V was cut by 1 base and J by 7 bases, with 11 bases left in between. Here the CDR3 reads CASSLERGDQPQHF. The CDR3 DNA reads as TGTGCCAGCAGCTTAGAACGGGGAGACCAGCCCCAGCATTTT.

The V call is TRBV7-2, the J call TRBJ2-3, with 7 bases lining up with TRBD2. Germline assignment: CDR1 SGHTA and CDR2 FQGNSA. Germline trimming cut 7 bases from V and 3 bases from J; bases unmatched to any gene: 10. This CDR3 spans 15 amino acids. CDR3 nucleotide sequence: TGTGCCAGCACCCCGGGGGGTGATGGGACAGATACGCAGTATTTT. It encodes CASTPGGDGTDTQYF.

The V call is TRBV29-1, the J call TRBJ1-3, with D possibly TRBD1 on 5 matching bases. V shed 0 bases and J shed 0 bases, with 9 bases lying between them. Germline V gene lookup returns CDR1 SQVTM and CDR2 ANQGSEA. This CDR3 has 15 residues. The CDR3 protein is CSVEDGHYSGNTIYF. The CDR3 coding sequence is TGCAGCGTTGAAGACGGACATTACTCTGGAAACACCATATATTTT.

V gene TRBV5-1 combines with J gene TRBJ2-7, with TRBD2 matching 7 bases. Germline lookup yields CDR1 SGHRS and CDR2 YFSETQ. The CDR3 spans 15 residues. Losses at the gene ends were 0 bases for V and 6 bases for J; bases not matched to a gene: 9. In DNA, the CDR3 is TGCGCCAGCAGCTTGGGGACTAGTCCTGCTCTCGAGCAGTACTTC. Its translation is CASSLGTSPALEQYF.

The chain combines TRBV5-6 with TRBJ1-1, with no clear D. The CDR3 has 19 residues. The germline gives CDR1 SGHDT, CDR2 YYEEEE. V was trimmed by 2 bases and J by 1 base, leaving 24 bases between them. The DNA for the CDR3 is TGTGCCAGCAGCTTCGCTGTGAGGGTTTTCCTCCCCGAGAACACTGAAGCTTTCTTT. Its translation is CASSFAVRVFLPENTEAFF.

This clone appeared once. This sequence joins TRBV7-3 and TRBJ2-1; the match to TRBD2 covers 7 bases. The CDR3 extends over 13 amino acids. J was trimmed by 10 bases and V by 4 bases; bases with no gene match: 7. Germline-derived CDR1 and CDR2 are SGHTA and FQGTGA. The CDR3 nucleotides read TGTGCCAGCAGCTGGGACCGGACTAGAGAGCAGTTCTTC. Its translation: CASSWDRTREQFF.